The source of this T cell receptor (beta chain) is a study of vaccination and CD4 T cells after COVID-19. This sample's treatment: roughly 10-day PBMC culture with coronavirus spike peptide pools or control peptides (ViraFEST assay). Note on this clonotype: Its antigen remains unidentified.

An Oncomine TCR Beta short-read assay was used to sequence the DNA from cultured CD4+ T cells. TCRdb re-derived calls from the PCR reads in MiXCR, one entry per CDR3 protein. The data contain more than 9,500 distinct CDR3 sequences, around 60% of them singletons. This CDR3 is built from 17 residues. The germline V gene encodes CDR1 SGHTA and CDR2 FQGNSA. Trimming took off 4 bases at V and 4 bases at J, with 22 bases between the two ends. This sequence originates from a human donor who had recovered from COVID-19. The genes are TRBV7-2 and TRBJ1-2; weak D call: TRBD1 (5 bases). What was sequenced was CD4+ T cells from blood, cultured in vitro. This chain's CDR3 is CASSSWSPGRRSYGYTF. The DNA of the CDR3 is TGTGCCAGCAGCTCTTGGTCACCGGGACGGCGCTCCTATGGCTACACCTTC.